This T cell receptor beta chain was documented in a study of siplizumab effects on memory and regulatory T cells. Notes on the study in general: The average Treg-derived proportion among mappable alloreactive CD4+ clones was 65% to 75% with siplizumab versus 25% to 30% in controls. Siplizumab produced a significant drop in alloreactive sequences attributable to unstimulated CD4+ memory cells.

V lost 6 bases to trimming and J lost 5 bases, with 11 bases between them. The CDR3 loop spans 13 amino acids. Germline values: CDR1 MDHEN, CDR2 SYDVKM. This table comes from immunoSEQ multiplex PCR, and its TCRdb copy is limited to in-frame clones, with some not included. The sample has 85,000 to 130,000 clones; 94% are singletons. A remark on this clone: The antigen remains unidentified.

The chain carries TRBV28 and TRBJ2-1, with TRBD1 as a possible D gene (6 bases). The sequenced sample consisted of Tregs sorted from blood. The TCR comes from a human donor in good health. The CDR3 protein is CASRGTQNNEQFF. The CDR3, as DNA: TGTGCCAGCAGGGGGACACAGAACAATGAGCAGTTCTTC.